The sequence of this TCR beta chain was determined in a study of cytomegalovirus exposure and HLA in healthy donors. This clone has only one observation. The study ran its PCR with 60 Vbeta and 13 Jbeta primers. Methods used by the authors: Counted up in a later analysis, unique TCR beta chains came to about 80 million, with around 9.9 million shared. The repertoire was sequenced with immunoSEQ multiplex PCR; TCRdb's copy has only in-frame clones and lacks some. The V and J calls and clone size are taken from that table; D and trimming were inferred from the DNA. The sample consists of 160,000 or so clones, 80% to 90% of them appearing once. Healthy bone marrow donors made up the cohort. The sequence was obtained from a man between 18 and 29 years old in good health and CMV-seronegative. The source material was PBMCs.

The CDR3 nucleotides read TGTGCCAGCAGTTTGACCCAGGGTGGTGGCTACACCTTC. Amino acid sequence: CASSLTQGGGYTF. The chain recombines TRBV27 with TRBJ1-2; D is perhaps TRBD1 (5 bases). The V and J ends lost 3 bases and 7 bases respectively, with 12 bases between them. The CDR3 loop spans 13 amino acids. Germline V CDR1 and CDR2: MNHEY, SMNVEV (reference sequence).